Below, 32 T cell receptor beta chains from the same sample are listed, as sequenced in a study of T cell changes during pregnancy in multiple sclerosis. Using immunoSEQ multiplex PCR, the repertoire was profiled, and TCRdb retains in-frame clones only, with some absent. The sample has 53,000 or so clones; under 95% are singletons. Sample: CD4+ T cells from peripheral blood mononuclear cells, taken in the second trimester of pregnancy. Receptors originate from a female donor with multiple sclerosis, enrolled in a pregnancy study.

This clone appeared a single time. This sequence joins TRBV7-3 and TRBJ2-5, with 10 bases that match TRBD2. Germline V CDR1 and CDR2: SGHTA, FQGTGA. CDR3 length: 16 amino acids. V dropped 1 base and J dropped 5; count of bases not matched to a gene: 7. This chain's CDR3 is CASSLSVAGGVETQYF. CDR3 bases: TGTGCCAGCAGCTTAAGCGTAGCGGGGGGAGTGGAGACCCAGTACTTC.

This rearrangement joins TRBV18 to TRBJ2-3, with D perhaps matching TRBD2 (5 bases). V lost 0 bases and J 1 base, leaving 8 bases between the germline ends. CDR1 and CDR2 from the germline V gene are KGHSH and LQKENI. The CDR3 runs 15 residues. CDR3 residues: CASSPPRDGTDTQYF. CDR3 in DNA: TGTGCCAGCTCACCACCGAGGGATGGCACAGATACGCAGTATTTT.

The CDR3 loop is CASSIAGGTDTQYF. CDR3 coding DNA: TGTGCCAGCAGCATAGCGGGGGGCACAGATACGCAGTATTTT. The chain carries TRBV6-1 and TRBJ2-3, with TRBD2 matching 9 bases. CDR3 size: 14 residues. Germline loops: CDR1 MNHNS, CDR2 SASEGT. V lost 6 bases, J lost 1 base, and 2 bases stayed unmatched.

The table lists this clone with a count of one. The J gene is TRBJ2-3, the V gene TRBV27; 13 positions match TRBD2. V lost 6 bases and J lost 6; bases outside the gene matches: 6. The CDR3 is made up of 15 amino acids. Germline CDR1 is MNHEY and CDR2 is SMNVEV (reference sequence). The CDR3 nucleotides read TGTGCCAGCAGGACTAGCGGGGGGTATGGGGATACGCAGTATTTT. This encodes CASRTSGGYGDTQYF.

The rearrangement joins TRBV9 to TRBJ1-1; D gene unclear. CDR3 length equals 15 residues. The germline V and J ends were trimmed by 1 base and 0 bases, with 10 bases remaining between them. Germline V lookup: CDR1 SGDLS, CDR2 YYNGEE. The CDR3 here is CASSVTTKMNTEAFF. The CDR3 nucleotides are TGTGCCAGCAGCGTAACTACGAAAATGAACACTGAAGCTTTCTTT.

Only one count was recorded for this clone. The chain joins TRBV27 to TRBJ1-6; weak D call: TRBD1 (6 bases). The CDR3 extends over 15 amino acids. Trimming left V 6 bases short and J 2 bases short, with 11 bases between. Germline CDR1 is MNHEY and CDR2 is SMNVEV (reference sequence). CDR3 protein: CASRSGGPYNSPLHF. Here the CDR3 DNA reads TGTGCCAGCAGGTCCGGGGGGCCCTATAATTCACCCCTCCACTTT.

This clone was detected only a few times. The chain carries TRBV18 and TRBJ2-7; 8 bases are a match to TRBD1. Losses at the gene ends were 6 bases for V and 9 bases for J; bases not matched to a gene: 10. The CDR3 loop spans 13 amino acids. Germline CDR1 is KGHSH and CDR2 is LQKENI. In nucleotides, the CDR3 is TGTGCCAGCTCTTCCCTGACAGGGGATGTGCAGTACTTC. Translated: CASSSLTGDVQYF. Supplemented by reference TRBV18 and TRBJ2-7, the full variable domain reads NAGVMQNPRHLVRRRGQEARLRCSPMKGHSHVYWYRQLPEEGLKFMVYLQKENIIDESGMPKERFSAEFPKEGPSILRIQQVVRGDSAAYFCASSSLTGDVQYFGPGTRLTVT.

DNA of the CDR3: TGTGCCGGCGGGGGGCGGGCCAACGTCCTGACTTTC. Translated, it gives CAGGGRANVLTF. The chain uses TRBV19 and TRBJ2-6; TRBD2 aligns across 8 bases. CDR3 size: 12 residues. After removal of 11 bases from V and 5 bases from J, the junction contained 2 bases not matched to a gene. The germline V gene has CDR1 LNHDA and CDR2 SQIVND (reference sequence).

The chain has TRBV6-5 and TRBJ1-6; 9 bases map to TRBD1. Germline values: CDR1 MNHEY, CDR2 SVGAGI. The V and J ends lost 2 bases and 10 bases, in that order; junction bases with no gene match: 3. The CDR3 is 14 amino acids. The CDR3 here is CASSYNRGPSPLHF. CDR3 in DNA: TGTGCCAGCAGTTACAACAGGGGGCCGTCACCCCTCCACTTT.

The chain is built from TRBV9 and TRBJ1-2, with D unclear. The germline V gene has CDR1 SGDLS and CDR2 YYNGEE. This CDR3 spans 16 amino acids. The V end lost 3 bases, the J end lost 4 bases, and 19 bases lay between the germline ends. The CDR3 spells CASSAIDNVPAYGYTF. The CDR3 nucleotides are TGTGCCAGCAGCGCCATAGATAACGTGCCCGCCTATGGCTACACCTTC.

The gene calls are TRBV4-3 and TRBJ2-5, with D possibly matching TRBD1 (6 bases). The CDR3 length is 15 residues. Germline V gives CDR1 LGHNA, CDR2 YSLEER. V was trimmed by 0 bases and J by 1 base, leaving 9 bases between them. CDR3 sequence: CASSQEKGVQETQYF. DNA for the CDR3: TGCGCCAGCAGCCAAGAGAAGGGGGTCCAAGAGACCCAGTACTTC.

This rearrangement joins TRBV9 to TRBJ1-1; the D gene is possibly TRBD1 (5 bases). The CDR3 contains 16 residues. Trimming stripped 0 bases from V and 3 bases from J, with 15 bases between. CDR1 and CDR2 (germline): SGDLS, YYNGEE. The CDR3 region has the DNA TGTGCCAGCAGCGTAGGGGGCCCTAAGGGCGACACTGAAGCTTTCTTT. Amino acids: CASSVGGPKGDTEAFF.

V usage is TRBV9 and J usage is TRBJ1-6, with D unclear. Germline V CDR1 and CDR2: SGDLS, YYNGEE. The CDR3 consists of 17 residues. V lost 0 bases and J lost 2, with 12 bases in between. The CDR3 DNA follows: TGTGCCAGCAGCGTAGTTCCCGGGGAAACCTATAATTCACCCCTCCACTTT. Residues: CASSVVPGETYNSPLHF.

V usage is TRBV18 and J usage is TRBJ1-2, with 7 bases identical to TRBD1. Losses at the gene ends were 3 bases for V and 3 bases for J; bases not matched to a gene: 7. The CDR3 has 15 residues. CDR1 and CDR2 (germline): KGHSH, LQKENI. The CDR3 spells CASSPLTGSHYGYTF. In DNA, the CDR3 is TGTGCCAGCTCACCCTTGACAGGGAGTCACTATGGCTACACCTTC.

The chain is built from TRBV6-1 and TRBJ2-5; 9 bases match TRBD1. Germline V lookup: CDR1 MNHNS, CDR2 SASEGT. The CDR3 length is 15 residues. The trim removed 5 bases at V and 5 bases at J, leaving 9 bases unmatched. In nucleotides, the CDR3 is TGTGCCAGCAGTCCCCCAACAGGGGGCGGGGAGACCCAGTACTTC. Translation gives CASSPPTGGGETQYF.

This chain joins TRBV7-2 and TRBJ2-2, with TRBD1 as a possible D gene (5 bases). Trimming left V 6 bases short and J 3 bases short, with 14 bases between. The CDR3 covers 15 residues. CDR1 is SGHTA and CDR2 is FQGNSA in the germline V gene. Written as DNA, the CDR3 is TGTGCCAGCAGAGGGGCAGCCCCTCACACCGGGGAGCTGTTTTTT. This gives the protein CASRGAAPHTGELFF.

The chain uses TRBV9 and TRBJ1-6; a weak D match, TRBD1 (5 bases). Looked up from germline, CDR1 is SGDLS and CDR2 is YYNGEE. The CDR3 totals 16 residues. Trimming shortened V by 2 bases and J by 4 bases, and 13 bases separated the two germline ends. CDR3 loop: CASSVFRAFYNSPLHF. The CDR3 DNA reads TGTGCCAGCAGCGTTTTCAGGGCCTTTTATAATTCACCCCTCCACTTT.

The chain employs TRBV2 and TRBJ2-6; 7 positions match TRBD1. Looked up from germline, CDR1 is SNHLY and CDR2 is FYNNEI. V gave up 9 bases and J gave up 1 base; unmatched junction bases: 3. This CDR3 region has 14 residues. The DNA of the CDR3 is TGTGCCAGAGACAGGGAGTCTGGGGCCAACGTCCTGACTTTC. Translation gives CARDRESGANVLTF.

The V call is TRBV14, the J call TRBJ1-2; D unresolved. CDR3 length equals 19 residues. The V gene's germline CDR1 is SGHDN and CDR2 FVKESK. Deletions cut 0 bases from V and 0 bases from J, with 20 bases between. The CDR3, as DNA: TGTGCCAGCAGCCAAGACCGACATTACCGAGGGCTTGCTAACTATGGCTACACCTTC. Translation gives CASSQDRHYRGLANYGYTF.

The chain has TRBV18 and TRBJ1-3, with 8 positions matching TRBD1. The CDR3 sequence is 17 residues long. The germline V gene has CDR1 KGHSH and CDR2 LQKENI. V lost 2 bases and J lost 2; bases outside the gene matches: 8. DNA of the CDR3: TGTGCCAGCTCACCAATAGGACAGGGTCCCACTGGAAACACCATATATTTT. Translation gives CASSPIGQGPTGNTIYF. The whole variable domain, remainder taken from reference TRBV18 and TRBJ1-3, is NAGVMQNPRHLVRRRGQEARLRCSPMKGHSHVYWYRQLPEEGLKFMVYLQKENIIDESGMPKERFSAEFPKEGPSILRIQQVVRGDSAAYFCASSPIGQGPTGNTIYFGEGSWLTVV.

The chain employs TRBV10-3 and TRBJ1-4; a weak D match, TRBD1 (5 bases). Trimming cost V 0 bases and J 8 bases, with 16 bases left between them. CDR3 length equals 16 residues. Per germline, CDR1 ENHRY and CDR2 SYGVKD. The CDR3 coding sequence is TGTGCCATCAGTGAGTCCAGCGGGGGGGGTCGAGAAAAACTGTTTTTT. Protein product: CAISESSGGGREKLFF.

V is TRBV19 and J is TRBJ1-4; TRBD1 might be the D (6 bases). The CDR3 loop spans 12 amino acids. V was shortened by 6 bases and J by 7 bases, with 9 bases between the two germline ends. The germline V gene encodes CDR1 LNHDA and CDR2 SQIVND (reference sequence). The CDR3 loop reads CASSQGFEKLFF. CDR3 sequence (DNA): TGTGCCAGTAGCCAGGGGTTTGAAAAACTGTTTTTT.

The V gene is TRBV6-5, the J gene TRBJ2-3; 10 bases are shared with TRBD2. CDR1 and CDR2 from the germline V gene are MNHEY and SVGAGI. The CDR3 is made up of 16 amino acids. The J segment lost 5 bases and the V segment lost 2 bases, leaving 7 bases of the junction unmatched. CDR3 sequence reads: CASSYVSGGARDTQYF. As DNA, the CDR3 is TGTGCCAGCAGTTACGTAAGCGGGGGGGCCAGAGATACGCAGTATTTT.

Points on this clone: One end of the junction fails to match germline, which may point to a read error. The V and J genes are TRBV7-9 and TRBJ2-7; 8 bases fit TRBD2. CDR1 SEHNR and CDR2 FQNEAQ come from the germline V gene (reference sequence). This CDR3 is built from 15 residues. CDR3: CASRLAGPSSYEQYF. The CDR3 DNA sequence: TGTGCCAGCAGATTAGCGGGGCCGAGCTCCTACGAGCAGTACTTC.

V is TRBV6-5 and J is TRBJ2-7; D is perhaps TRBD1 (6 bases). Trimming took 0 bases from V and 3 from J, leaving 12 bases between them. The CDR3 is 15 residues long. In germline, CDR1 is MNHEY, CDR2 SVGAGI. The CDR3 region is CASSYSGQMRYEQYF. The CDR3 DNA reads TGTGCCAGCAGTTACTCCGGACAGATGCGCTACGAGCAGTACTTC.

This clone appeared once. This sequence joins TRBV19 and TRBJ2-7; TRBD1 aligns across 7 bases. This CDR3 spans 15 amino acids. CDR1 LNHDA and CDR2 SQIVND come from the germline V gene (reference sequence). Trimming at V came to 6 bases and at J to 3 bases, leaving 11 bases not matched to a gene. As DNA, the CDR3 is TGTGCCAGTAGCCTGTACGGGACAGCAAACTACGAGCAGTACTTC. Its translation is CASSLYGTANYEQYF.

The chain carries TRBV6-4 and TRBJ1-1; no reliable D call. Germline values: CDR1 MRHNA, CDR2 SNTAGT. The CDR3 has 15 residues. V shed 5 bases and J shed 3 bases, with 16 bases lying between them. The chain's CDR3 is CASSRSGFGDTEAFF. CDR3 sequence (DNA): TGTGCCAGCAGTCGCTCGGGGTTTGGGGACACTGAAGCTTTCTTT.

The J gene is TRBJ2-7, the V gene TRBV19, with 8 positions matching TRBD2. This CDR3 is 13 amino acids long. The trim removed 10 bases at V and 4 bases at J, leaving 9 bases unmatched. From germline, CDR1 is LNHDA and CDR2 SQIVND (reference sequence). CDR3 region: CATQMSGGYEQYF. CDR3 bases: TGTGCCACCCAAATGAGCGGGGGTTACGAGCAGTACTTC.

The chain recombines TRBV13 with TRBJ1-1; 7 nucleotides agree with TRBD1. The junction had 5 bases not matched to a gene; V was cut back by 2 bases and J by 5 bases. CDR3 length equals 14 residues. The germline V gene encodes CDR1 PRHDT and CDR2 FYEKMQ (reference sequence). The CDR3 nucleotides are TGTGCCAGCAGCTTAAGGTCAGGGGGGACTGAAGCTTTCTTT. It is translated as CASSLRSGGTEAFF. Variable domain in full (rest from reference TRBV13 and TRBJ1-1): AAGVIQSPRHLIKEKRETATLKCYPIPRHDTVYWYQQGPGQDPQFLISFYEKMQSDKGSIPDRFSAQQFSDYHSELNMSSLELGDSALYFCASSLRSGGTEAFFGQGTRLTVV.

The V call is TRBV29-1, the J call TRBJ2-3; TRBD2 agrees at 12 bases. CDR1 and CDR2 from the germline V gene are SQVTM and ANQGSEA. CDR3 size: 16 residues. With V trimmed by 6 bases and J by 0 bases, 7 bases remained unmatched. CDR3 bases: TGCAGCGTCCTCTCCGGACTAGCGGGGAGCACAGATACGCAGTATTTT. This gives the protein CSVLSGLAGSTDTQYF.

The rearrangement links TRBV20-1 to TRBJ2-7, with a possible D match to TRBD2 (5 bases). The V end lost 2 bases, the J end lost 4 bases, and 6 bases lay between the germline ends. The CDR3 runs to 11 residues. Germline V gene sequence: CDR1 DFQATT, CDR2 SNEGSKA (reference sequence). The CDR3 loop reads CSARREYEQYF. The CDR3 DNA is TGCAGTGCTAGAAGGGAGTACGAGCAGTACTTC.

This chain connects TRBV10-3 to TRBJ1-3; 7 nucleotides line up with TRBD1. Trimming cost V 4 bases and J 0 bases; bases outside gene matches: 3. The germline CDR1 and CDR2 sequences are ENHRY and SYGVKD. This CDR3 comprises 15 residues. CDR3 amino acids: CAISGAGGSGNTIYF. The CDR3 nucleotides read TGTGCCATCAGTGGGGCAGGGGGCTCTGGAAACACCATATATTTT.